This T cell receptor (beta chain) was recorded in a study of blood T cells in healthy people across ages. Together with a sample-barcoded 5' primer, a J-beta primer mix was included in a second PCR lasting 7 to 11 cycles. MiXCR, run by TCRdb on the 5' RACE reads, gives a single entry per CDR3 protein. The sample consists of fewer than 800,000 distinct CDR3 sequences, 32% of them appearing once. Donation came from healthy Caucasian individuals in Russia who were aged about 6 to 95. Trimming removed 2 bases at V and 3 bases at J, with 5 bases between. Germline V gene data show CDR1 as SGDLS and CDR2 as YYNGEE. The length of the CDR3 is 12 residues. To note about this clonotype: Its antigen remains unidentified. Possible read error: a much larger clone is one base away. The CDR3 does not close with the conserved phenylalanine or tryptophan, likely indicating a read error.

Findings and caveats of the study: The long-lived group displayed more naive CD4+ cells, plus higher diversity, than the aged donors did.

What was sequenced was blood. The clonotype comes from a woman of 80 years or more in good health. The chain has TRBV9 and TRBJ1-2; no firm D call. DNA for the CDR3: TGTGCCAGCAGCGTGAGTCACTATGGCTACACCGTC. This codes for CASSVSHYGYTV.